This T cell receptor (beta chain) came from a study of T cell responses to AZD1222 COVID-19 vaccine. About this clone itself: Antigen unknown.

General study points: CD4 TCRs linked to vaccination spanned spike, dominating at 160-218 and 743-854. Clonal diversity may have been underestimated in mostly white British donors. Close to half of spike-specific TCRs reportedly recognize unmutated variant regions.

TCRdb's table, derived via immunoSEQ multiplex PCR, lists solely in-frame clones and lacks some. The sample holds some 100,000 clones; roughly 88% are singletons and the top ten take about 15%. Trimming left V 4 bases short and J 2 bases short, with 15 bases between. The CDR3 totals 15 residues. Germline lookup yields CDR1 LGHDT and CDR2 YNNKEL (reference sequence). The source of this sequence is an adult in good health. This sequence joins TRBV3-1 (or the pseudogene TRBV3-2) and TRBJ2-7; possibly TRBD1 for D (6 bases). The sequencing used peripheral blood, collected on day 0 of AZD1222 vaccination. CDR3: CASSPHREGAYEQYF. The CDR3 DNA reads TGTGCCAGCAGCCCCCACAGGGAAGGTGCCTACGAGCAGTACTTC.